The present T cell receptor (beta chain) was sequenced within a study of long-term antiretroviral therapy in people with HIV. Study-wide findings and caveats: HIV repertoires spanned tighter CDR3 length ranges than controls did. Blood dating 2004 to 2017 may reflect older ART regimens.

A v3.0 immunoSEQ assay was performed at survey level. This table comes from immunoSEQ multiplex PCR, and its TCRdb copy is limited to in-frame clones, with some not included. The sample shows about 13,000 clones, about 80% of them seen only once. The CDR3 has 17 amino acids. Germline assignment: CDR1 SGHRS and CDR2 YFSETQ. Trimming pared 3 bases from V and 3 bases from J, leaving 21 bases between. About this clone itself: Its antigen is unidentified.

Each participant with HIV received care in the United States. This TCR was recovered from a man aged 35 to 55 with HIV. Sequenced here: unsorted PBMCs, sampled 1.3 years before starting antiretroviral therapy. The chain recombines TRBV5-1 with TRBJ1-1, with D possibly TRBD1 on 5 matching bases. CDR3 in DNA: TGCGCCAGCAGCTCCTTCCCCGCGGGGCCCTCCGACACTGAAGCTTTCTTT. This encodes CASSSFPAGPSDTEAFF. The full variable domain, with the rest looked up from reference TRBV5-1 and TRBJ1-1, is KAGVTQTPRYLIKTRGQQVTLSCSPISGHRSVSWYQQTPGQGLQFLFEYFSETQRNKGNFPGRFSGRQFSNSRSEMNVSTLELGDSALYLCASSSFPAGPSDTEAFFGQGTRLTVV.